This T cell receptor beta chain was captured in a study of T cell repertoires in cytomegalovirus infection. Across the whole study: Through public TCR beta signatures, both CMV infection and matching HLA type were indicated. Findings and limits, study-wide: Cumulative public TCR beta family frequency identified carriers of CMV plus the relevant HLA. HLA-C-restricted CMV-specific TCR beta clonotypes prevailed in the ex vivo response.

TCRdb reprocessed the reads via MiXCR and lists one record per CDR3 protein. The sample includes over 100,000 distinct CDR3 sequences, approximately 16% seen only once; the top ten take 8% to 9.5%. This CDR3 is 15 amino acids long. Germline lookup yields CDR1 LNHDA and CDR2 SQIVND (reference sequence). With V trimmed by 3 bases and J by 7 bases, 8 bases remained unmatched. As concerns this clonotype: What it recognizes is unknown.

The sequence was obtained from a human donor in good health (CMV status not recorded). Some clones in this sample may be carry-over from other donors' samples. The sequenced sample was PBMCs. The chain uses TRBV19 and TRBJ1-5; 8 bases align to TRBD1. The CDR3 region is CASSIQTGEGQPQHF. The CDR3, as DNA: TGTGCCAGTAGTATCCAGACAGGGGAAGGACAGCCCCAGCATTTT.